This T cell receptor (beta chain) was retrieved from a study of T cell clusters in autoimmune cytopenias (dated by TCRdb to about 2019). Context from the whole study: TRB sequencing reached a median depth of approximately 53,000 reads per sample and yielded a median of 2,350 distinct TRB clonotypes per sample. Peripheral blood TRB and IGH repertoires were sequenced in autoimmune cytopenia patients at active disease and during treatment follow-up, alongside healthy, CLL and autoimmune hepatitis controls. The study was designed to test whether a disease-specific immune repertoire signature usable as a blood-based biomarker is carried by autoimmune cytopenia patients. What the research found in general, with its limitations: A lack of physiological T cell clusters in primary autoimmune cytopenia patients was suggested by GLIPH, as 51 clusters were found to be exclusive to healthy donors versus about 16 exclusive to patients. In the comparison of secondary cytopenia with CLL, the cluster-lack signature was not observed, apparently because the dominant lymphoma-associated repertoire masked the signature. Shifts in the TRB repertoire, including less even repertoires in secondary cytopenia and CLL, were mostly a reflection of lymphoma bias and not of autoimmunity. The T cell clusters were defined only in silico, and the functional role of the clusters still needed to be validated experimentally. Healthy donors had almost three times as many exclusive TRB clusters as active autoimmune hepatitis patients, a finding consistent with an autoimmunity-wide signature.

TRB rearrangements were amplified by multiplex PCR following a touch-down protocol, with the TRB-A and TRB-B primer pools mixed in one tube. Illumina adapters and sample indices were added to the amplicons through two consecutive PCR reactions performed with Phusion HS II polymerase. The amplicons were purified from gel with the NucleoSpin Gel and PCR Clean-up kit, after which the amplicons were quantified by Qubit and checked for quality on an Agilent 2100 Bioanalyzer. Sequencing of the libraries was done on an Illumina MiSeq with paired-end, single-indexed, 600-cycle runs. In the authors' own workflow: TRB reads were aligned and assembled with MiXCR version 2.1.12 using the default MiXCR reference library. A clone was defined by each unique CDR3 nucleotide sequence, and analysis was restricted to productive sequences with at least two reads. Repertoire diversity was assessed with alpha-parameterized diversity profiles (alpha 0 to 5), including the Shannon (alpha 1) and Simpson (alpha 2) indices, which were computed with an R script. Combinatorial TRB VJ usage was computed with the tcR package and compared between cohorts by principal component analysis with ade4. GLIPH was used to cluster TCRbeta CDR3s in pairs of cohorts matched for age and read depth, and a Wilcoxon test was used to compare cluster frequencies. TCRdb reprocessed the reads, reporting each CDR3 protein sequence once and no DNA. TCRdb, not the authors, supplied the V and J calls. The sample's own table lists approximately 8,200 distinct CDR3 sequences. The leading ten clones occupy about 26% of the sample.

Details on this clonotype: Its antigen specificity is not known.

TRB amplification used roughly 250 ng of peripheral blood genomic DNA, roughly 41,000 genome equivalents, per sample. Spanning cysteine to phenylalanine, the CDR3 consists of 15 amino acids. No coding sequence is recorded. The germline V gene (reference sequence) supplies CDR1 DFQATT and CDR2 SNEGSKA. The sequence was collected from a human donor with an autoimmune cytopenia or autoimmune hepatitis (not recorded which). The chain is made from TRBV20-1 and TRBJ2-7. Input material: peripheral blood. The CDR3 sequence is CSDQDPLVASYEQYF.